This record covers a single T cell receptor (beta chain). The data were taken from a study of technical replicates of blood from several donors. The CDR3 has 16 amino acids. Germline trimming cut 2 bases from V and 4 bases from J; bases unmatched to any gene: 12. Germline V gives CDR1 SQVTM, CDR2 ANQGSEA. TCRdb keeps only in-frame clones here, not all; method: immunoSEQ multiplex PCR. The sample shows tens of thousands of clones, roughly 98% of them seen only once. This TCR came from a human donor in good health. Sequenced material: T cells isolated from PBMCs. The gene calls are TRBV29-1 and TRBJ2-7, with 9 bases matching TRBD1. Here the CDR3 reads CSVEQRAATGGYEQYF. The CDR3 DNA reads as TGCAGCGTTGAACAGAGGGCGGCGACAGGGGGGTACGAGCAGTACTTC.